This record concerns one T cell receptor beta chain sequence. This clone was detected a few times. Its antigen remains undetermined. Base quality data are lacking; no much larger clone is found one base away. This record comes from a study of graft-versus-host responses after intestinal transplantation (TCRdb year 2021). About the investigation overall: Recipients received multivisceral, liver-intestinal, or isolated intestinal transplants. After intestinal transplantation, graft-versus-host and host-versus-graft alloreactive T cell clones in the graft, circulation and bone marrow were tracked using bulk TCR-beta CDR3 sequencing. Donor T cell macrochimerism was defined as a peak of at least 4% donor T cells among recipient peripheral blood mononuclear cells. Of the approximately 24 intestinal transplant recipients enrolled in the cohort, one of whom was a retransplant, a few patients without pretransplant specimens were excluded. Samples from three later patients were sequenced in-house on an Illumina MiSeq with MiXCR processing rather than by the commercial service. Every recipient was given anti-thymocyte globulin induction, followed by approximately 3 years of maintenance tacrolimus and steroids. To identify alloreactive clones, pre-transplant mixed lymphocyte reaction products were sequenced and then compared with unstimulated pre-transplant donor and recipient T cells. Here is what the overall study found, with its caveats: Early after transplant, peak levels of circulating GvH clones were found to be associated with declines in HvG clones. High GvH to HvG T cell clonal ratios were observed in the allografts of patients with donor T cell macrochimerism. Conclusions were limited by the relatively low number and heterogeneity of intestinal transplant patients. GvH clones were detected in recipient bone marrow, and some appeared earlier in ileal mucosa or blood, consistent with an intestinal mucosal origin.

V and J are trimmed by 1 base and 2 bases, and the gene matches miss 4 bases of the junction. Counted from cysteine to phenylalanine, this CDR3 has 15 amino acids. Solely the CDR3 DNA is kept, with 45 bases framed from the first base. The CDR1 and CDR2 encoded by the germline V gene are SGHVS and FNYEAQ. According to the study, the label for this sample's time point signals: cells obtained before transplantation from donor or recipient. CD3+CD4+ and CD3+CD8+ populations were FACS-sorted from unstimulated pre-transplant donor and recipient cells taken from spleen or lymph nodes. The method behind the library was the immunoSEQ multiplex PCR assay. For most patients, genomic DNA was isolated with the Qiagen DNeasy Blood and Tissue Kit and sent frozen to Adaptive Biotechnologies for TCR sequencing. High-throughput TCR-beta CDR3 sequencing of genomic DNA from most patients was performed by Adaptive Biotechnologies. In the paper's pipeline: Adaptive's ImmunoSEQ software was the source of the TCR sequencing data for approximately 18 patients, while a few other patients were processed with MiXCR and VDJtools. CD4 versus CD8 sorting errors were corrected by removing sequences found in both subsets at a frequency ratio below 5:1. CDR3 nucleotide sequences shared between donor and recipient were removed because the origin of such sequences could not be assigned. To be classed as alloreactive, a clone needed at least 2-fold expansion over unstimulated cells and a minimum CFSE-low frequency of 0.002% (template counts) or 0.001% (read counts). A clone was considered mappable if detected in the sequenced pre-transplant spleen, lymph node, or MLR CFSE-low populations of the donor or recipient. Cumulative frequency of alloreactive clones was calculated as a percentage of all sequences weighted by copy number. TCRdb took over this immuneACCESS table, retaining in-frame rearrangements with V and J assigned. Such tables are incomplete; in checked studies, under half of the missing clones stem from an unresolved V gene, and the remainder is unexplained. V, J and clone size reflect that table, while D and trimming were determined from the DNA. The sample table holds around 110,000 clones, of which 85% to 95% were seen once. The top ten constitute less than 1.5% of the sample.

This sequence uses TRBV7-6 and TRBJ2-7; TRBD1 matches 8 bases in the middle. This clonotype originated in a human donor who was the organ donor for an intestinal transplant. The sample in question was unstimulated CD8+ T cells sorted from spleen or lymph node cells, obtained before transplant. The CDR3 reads CASSLGRGLPYEQYF. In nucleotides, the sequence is TGTGCCAGCAGCTTAGGCAGGGGGCTCCCCTACGAGCAGTACTTC.